The rows below give T cell receptor beta chains drawn from one sample of a study of blood T cell repertoires in COVID-19. This table comes from immunoSEQ multiplex PCR, and its TCRdb copy is limited to in-frame clones, with some not included. The data contain some 300,000 clones, about 86% of them singletons. Source material: peripheral blood. The receptors stem from an older woman with COVID-19, enrolled during active disease. The CDR3 runs from the conserved cysteine through the conserved F or W. A D gene is named only where the DNA matches it firmly. Some rows have no size entry. The others give once, few or many, or a class for an expanded clone.

j_call: TRBJ1-4; clone_size: few; v_call: TRBV4-3; d_call: .; cdr3_aa: CASSPHSPAPGTNEKLFF; cdr3_nt: TGCGCCAGCAGCCCCCATTCCCCGGCCCCCGGGACTAATGAAAAACTGTTTTTT
j_call: TRBJ2-5; clone_size: .; v_call: TRBV24-1; d_call: .; cdr3_aa: CATSDPASRETQYF; cdr3_nt: TGTGCCACCAGTGATCCGGCTAGCCGGGAGACCCAGTACTTC
j_call: TRBJ2-3; clone_size: .; v_call: TRBV5-1; d_call: .; cdr3_aa: CASSPRGEGITDTQYF; cdr3_nt: TGCGCCAGTAGCCCAAGGGGGGAGGGAATCACAGATACGCAGTATTTT
j_call: TRBJ2-1; clone_size: .; v_call: TRBV9; d_call: TRBD2; cdr3_aa: CASSPREGKNEQFF; cdr3_nt: TGTGCCAGCAGCCCGAGGGAGGGAAAGAATGAGCAGTTCTTC
j_call: TRBJ1-1; clone_size: .; v_call: TRBV12-5; d_call: TRBD1; cdr3_aa: CASLPDTGVKAFF; cdr3_nt: TGTGCTAGTCTTCCAGACACAGGGGTCAAAGCTTTCTTT
j_call: TRBJ1-2; clone_size: .; v_call: TRBV5-6; d_call: .; cdr3_aa: CASSLMADFYGYTF; cdr3_nt: TGTGCCAGCAGCTTGATGGCCGATTTTTATGGCTACACCTTC
j_call: TRBJ2-2; clone_size: .; v_call: TRBV6-7; d_call: .; cdr3_aa: CASSLYTGELFF; cdr3_nt: TGTGCCAGCAGCTTATACACCGGGGAGCTGTTTTTT
j_call: TRBJ2-3; clone_size: .; v_call: TRBV15; d_call: TRBD1; cdr3_aa: CATSRAHRGTDTQYF; cdr3_nt: TGTGCCACCAGCAGAGCCCACAGGGGGACAGATACGCAGTATTTT
j_call: TRBJ1-3; clone_size: .; v_call: TRBV7-9; d_call: TRBD1; cdr3_aa: CASSRGTERGNTIYF; cdr3_nt: TGTGCCAGCAGCCGAGGGACAGAACGAGGAAACACCATATATTTT
j_call: TRBJ1-1; clone_size: few; v_call: TRBV7-2; d_call: .; cdr3_aa: CASSLAGVGGSTEAFF; cdr3_nt: TGTGCCAGCAGCTTAGCCGGGGTCGGGGGAAGCACTGAAGCTTTCTTT
j_call: TRBJ1-2; clone_size: once; v_call: TRBV5-6; d_call: TRBD1; cdr3_aa: CASRLYTGTGGYGYTF; cdr3_nt: TGTGCCAGCAGGTTGTATACCGGGACAGGGGGCTATGGCTACACCTTC
j_call: TRBJ1-2; clone_size: .; v_call: TRBV2; d_call: .; cdr3_aa: CASAEEGANGYTF; cdr3_nt: TGTGCCAGCGCGGAGGAGGGTGCGAATGGCTACACCTTC
j_call: TRBJ2-3; clone_size: .; v_call: TRBV27; d_call: .; cdr3_aa: CASSLTPDFSVDTQYF; cdr3_nt: TGTGCCAGCAGTCTCACCCCGGACTTTTCCGTAGATACGCAGTATTTT
j_call: TRBJ2-2; clone_size: .; v_call: TRBV12-3/TRBV12-4; d_call: .; cdr3_aa: CASSLTSGELFF; cdr3_nt: TGTGCCAGCAGTTTAACTTCCGGGGAGCTGTTTTTT
j_call: TRBJ2-7; clone_size: few; v_call: TRBV19; d_call: .; cdr3_aa: CASSILRGQSYEQYF; cdr3_nt: TGTGCCAGTAGTATCCTAAGAGGACAGAGCTACGAGCAGTACTTC
j_call: TRBJ1-2; clone_size: .; v_call: TRBV6-5; d_call: .; cdr3_aa: CASSYSLPANYGYTF; cdr3_nt: TGTGCCAGCAGTTACTCTCTTCCTGCTAACTATGGCTACACCTTC
j_call: TRBJ2-5; clone_size: once; v_call: TRBV2; d_call: .; cdr3_aa: CASSEGVAGGQETQYF; cdr3_nt: TGTGCCAGCAGTGAAGGTGTAGCCGGAGGGCAAGAGACCCAGTACTTC
j_call: TRBJ2-1; clone_size: .; v_call: TRBV3-1/TRBV3-2; d_call: .; cdr3_aa: CACGGTYNEQFF; cdr3_nt: TGTGCCTGCGGAGGGACCTACAATGAGCAGTTCTTC
j_call: TRBJ1-1; clone_size: .; v_call: TRBV3-1/TRBV3-2; d_call: .; cdr3_aa: CASSPTALIYTAFF; cdr3_nt: TGTGCCAGCAGCCCAACAGCACTTATTTATACAGCTTTCTTT
j_call: TRBJ2-5; clone_size: .; v_call: TRBV7-3; d_call: .; cdr3_aa: CASSLRGRETQYF; cdr3_nt: TGTGCCAGCAGCTTAAGGGGGCGAGAGACCCAGTACTTC
j_call: TRBJ1-6; clone_size: .; v_call: TRBV2; d_call: .; cdr3_aa: CASKGEYSPLHF; cdr3_nt: TGTGCCAGCAAGGGGGAGTATTCACCCCTCCACTTT
j_call: TRBJ2-7; clone_size: .; v_call: TRBV5-1; d_call: TRBD2; cdr3_aa: CASRLSGEAHEQYF; cdr3_nt: TGCGCCAGCAGACTTAGCGGGGAGGCCCACGAGCAGTACTTC
j_call: TRBJ1-2; clone_size: .; v_call: TRBV7-2; d_call: TRBD1; cdr3_aa: CASSLGTGGIYGYTF; cdr3_nt: TGTGCCAGCAGCTTAGGAACAGGGGGAATCTATGGCTACACCTTC
j_call: TRBJ2-3; clone_size: .; v_call: TRBV18; d_call: TRBD2; cdr3_aa: CASSPAGLAGDTQYF; cdr3_nt: TGTGCCAGCTCACCGGCGGGACTAGCGGGGGATACGCAGTATTTT
j_call: TRBJ1-2; clone_size: .; v_call: TRBV9; d_call: .; cdr3_aa: CASSVADLAGARYGYTF; cdr3_nt: TGTGCCAGCAGCGTAGCGGACCTGGCAGGGGCGAGGTATGGCTACACCTTC
j_call: TRBJ2-3; clone_size: few; v_call: TRBV19; d_call: TRBD2; cdr3_aa: CASSIMAGGTTDTQYF; cdr3_nt: TGTGCCAGTAGTATAATGGCGGGGGGGACCACAGATACGCAGTATTTT
j_call: TRBJ1-2; clone_size: .; v_call: TRBV5-4; d_call: TRBD1; cdr3_aa: CASSLGQGVRGYTF; cdr3_nt: TGTGCCAGCAGCCTAGGACAGGGTGTGCGCGGCTACACCTTC
j_call: TRBJ1-2; clone_size: once; v_call: TRBV11-2; d_call: TRBD1; cdr3_aa: CASSSDRGGAYGYTF; cdr3_nt: TGTGCCAGCAGCTCCGACAGGGGAGGAGCCTATGGCTACACCTTC
j_call: TRBJ1-5; clone_size: .; v_call: TRBV6-5; d_call: TRBD1; cdr3_aa: CASSRGHQPQHF; cdr3_nt: TGTGCCAGCAGCAGGGGGCATCAGCCCCAGCATTTT